This T cell receptor (beta chain) was retrieved from a study of identical twins. TCRdb called the 5' RACE reads again in MiXCR, with one record for every CDR3 protein. The sample carries some 440,000 distinct CDR3 sequences, roughly a quarter recorded once. The J segment lost 6 bases and the V segment lost 4 bases, leaving 11 bases of the junction unmatched. CDR1 MNHEY and CDR2 SMNVEV come from the germline V gene (reference sequence). The CDR3 extends over 15 amino acids. The same specimen was also included in a second study, on T cells expressing NK-cell markers.

Sequencing input: CD4+ T cells sorted from blood. The receptor's source is a woman younger than 30 in good health. This rearrangement joins TRBV27 to TRBJ1-2; TRBD1 agrees at 7 bases. The CDR3 nucleotides are TGTGCCAGCAGTTCCTACAGGGGCTCGCCCGATGGCTACACCTTC. It is translated as CASSSYRGSPDGYTF.